The clone carrying this T cell receptor (beta chain) was seen more than once but under ten times. As yet, its antigen is unknown. These data belong to a study of T cell repertoires in aging, cancer and after chemotherapy. The CDR3 is made up of 16 amino acids. Germline lookup yields CDR1 LNHDA and CDR2 SQIVND (reference sequence). Trimming took off 0 bases at V and 8 bases at J, with 19 bases between the two ends. TCR beta rearrangements were amplified from peripheral blood genomic DNA. Study-wide findings and caveats: In cancer patients, declining TCR diversity with age involved lost richness and lost evenness. Age-matched healthy donors had significantly more diverse, less clonal blood TCR repertoires than untreated cancer patients.

TRB rearrangements spanning V, D and J were amplified using mixed TRB-A/B primers. MiXCR was run by TCRdb on the multiplex PCR reads, yielding one entry per CDR3 protein. Seen here are around 20,000 distinct CDR3 sequences, 37% observed once, and the top ten hold roughly 15%. This TCR was recovered from a human donor with a solid tumor. The material sequenced was blood. The chain couples TRBV19 to TRBJ1-2; D call uncertain. CDR3 in amino acids: CASSIDITGHFWGYTF. Here the CDR3 DNA reads TGTGCCAGTAGTATAGACATTACCGGGCACTTCTGGGGCTACACCTTC.